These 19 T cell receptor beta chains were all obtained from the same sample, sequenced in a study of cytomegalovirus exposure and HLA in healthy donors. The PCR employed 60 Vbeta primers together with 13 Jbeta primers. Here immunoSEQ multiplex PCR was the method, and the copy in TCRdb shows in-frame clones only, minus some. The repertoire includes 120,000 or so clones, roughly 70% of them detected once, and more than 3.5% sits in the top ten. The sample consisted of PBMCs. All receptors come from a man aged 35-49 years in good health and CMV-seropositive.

CDR3 coding DNA: TGTGCCAGCAGCTTATCTGGAGGCTCCATCTACGAGCAGTACTTC. Residues: CASSLSGGSIYEQYF. V and J are TRBV7-3 and TRBJ2-7, with TRBD2 as a possible D gene (5 bases). Per the germline V gene, CDR1 is SGHTA and CDR2 is FQGTGA. V was shortened by 2 bases and J by 3 bases, with 14 bases between the two germline ends. This CDR3 has 15 amino acids.

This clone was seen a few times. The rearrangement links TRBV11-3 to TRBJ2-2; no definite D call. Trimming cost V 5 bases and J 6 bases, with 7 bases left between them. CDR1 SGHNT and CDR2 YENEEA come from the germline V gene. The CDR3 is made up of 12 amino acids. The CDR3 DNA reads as TGTGCCAGCAGCCGACGGGCCGGGGAGCTGTTTTTT. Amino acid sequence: CASSRRAGELFF. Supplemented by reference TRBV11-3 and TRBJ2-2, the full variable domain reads EAGVVQSPRYKIIEKKQPVAFWCNPISGHNTLYWYLQNLGQGPELLIRYENEEAVDDSQLPKDRFSAERLKGVDSTLKIQPAELGDSAVYLCASSRRAGELFFGEGSRLTVL.

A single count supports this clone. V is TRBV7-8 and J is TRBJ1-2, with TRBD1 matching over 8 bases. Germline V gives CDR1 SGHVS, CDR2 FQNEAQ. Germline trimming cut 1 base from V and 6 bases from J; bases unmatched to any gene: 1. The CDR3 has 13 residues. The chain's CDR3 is CASSLGTGNGYTF. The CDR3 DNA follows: TGTGCCAGCAGCTTAGGGACAGGGAATGGCTACACCTTC.

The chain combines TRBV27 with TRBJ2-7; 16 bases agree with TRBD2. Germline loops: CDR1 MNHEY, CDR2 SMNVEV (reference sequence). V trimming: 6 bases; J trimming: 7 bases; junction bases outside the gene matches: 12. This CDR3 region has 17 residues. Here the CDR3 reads CASSQPGLAGGPREQYF. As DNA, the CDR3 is TGTGCCAGCAGCCAACCGGGACTAGCGGGAGGGCCGCGGGAGCAGTACTTC.

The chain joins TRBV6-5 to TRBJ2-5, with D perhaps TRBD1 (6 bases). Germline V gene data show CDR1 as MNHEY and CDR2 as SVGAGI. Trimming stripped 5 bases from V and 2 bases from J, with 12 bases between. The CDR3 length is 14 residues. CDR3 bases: TGTGCCAGCAGTCCCCTGACAGGACAAGAGACCCAGTACTTC. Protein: CASSPLTGQETQYF.

The CDR3 spells CASSLPGATYEQYF. CDR3 in DNA: TGCGCCAGCAGCTTACCAGGGGCGACCTACGAGCAGTACTTC. This chain uses TRBV5-1 with TRBJ2-7, with a tentative D call TRBD1 (6 bases). The CDR3 spans 14 residues. CDR1 is SGHRS, CDR2 YFSETQ, per germline. Trimming took 2 bases from V and 2 from J, leaving 11 bases between them.

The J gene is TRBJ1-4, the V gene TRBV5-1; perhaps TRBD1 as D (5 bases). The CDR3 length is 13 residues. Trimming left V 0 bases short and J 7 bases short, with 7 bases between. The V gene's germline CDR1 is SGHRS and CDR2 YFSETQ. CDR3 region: CASSLGQSEKLFF. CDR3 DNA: TGCGCCAGCAGCTTGGGACAGTCTGAAAAACTGTTTTTT.

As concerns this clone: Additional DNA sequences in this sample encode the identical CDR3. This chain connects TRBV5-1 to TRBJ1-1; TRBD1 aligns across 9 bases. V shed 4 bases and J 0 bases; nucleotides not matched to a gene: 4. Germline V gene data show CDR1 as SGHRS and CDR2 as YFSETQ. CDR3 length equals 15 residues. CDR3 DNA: TGCGCCAGCAGCCCGGACAGGGGTATGAACACTGAAGCTTTCTTT. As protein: CASSPDRGMNTEAFF. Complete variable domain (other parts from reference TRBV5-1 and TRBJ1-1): KAGVTQTPRYLIKTRGQQVTLSCSPISGHRSVSWYQQTPGQGLQFLFEYFSETQRNKGNFPGRFSGRQFSNSRSEMNVSTLELGDSALYLCASSPDRGMNTEAFFGQGTRLTVV.

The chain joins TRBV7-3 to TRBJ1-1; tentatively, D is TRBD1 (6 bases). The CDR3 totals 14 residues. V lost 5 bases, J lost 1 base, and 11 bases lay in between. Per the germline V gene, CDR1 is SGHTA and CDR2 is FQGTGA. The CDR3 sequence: CASSPLQGNTEAFF. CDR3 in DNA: TGTGCCAGCAGCCCTCTACAGGGGAACACTGAAGCTTTCTTT. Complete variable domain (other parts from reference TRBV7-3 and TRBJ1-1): GAGVSQTPSNKVTEKGKYVELRCDPISGHTALYWYRQSLGQGPEFLIYFQGTGAADDSGLPNDRFFAVRPEGSVSTLKIQRTERGDSAVYLCASSPLQGNTEAFFGQGTRLTVV.

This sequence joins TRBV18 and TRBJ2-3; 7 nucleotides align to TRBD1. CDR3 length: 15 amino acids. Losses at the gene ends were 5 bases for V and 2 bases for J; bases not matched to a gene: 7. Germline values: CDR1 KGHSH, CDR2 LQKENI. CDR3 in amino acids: CASSKTGKPTDTQYF. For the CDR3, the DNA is TGTGCCAGCTCAAAGACAGGGAAACCCACAGATACGCAGTATTTT.

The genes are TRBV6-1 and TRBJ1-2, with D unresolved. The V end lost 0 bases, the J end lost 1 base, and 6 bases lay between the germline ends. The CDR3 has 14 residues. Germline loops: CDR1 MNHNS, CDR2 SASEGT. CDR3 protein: CASSEAAINYGYTF. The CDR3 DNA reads TGTGCCAGCAGTGAAGCGGCCATTAACTATGGCTACACCTTC.

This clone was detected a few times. CDR3 in DNA: TGCGCCAGCAGCCAAGTTGAGGGGGCAGAGCAGTTCTTC. Translation gives CASSQVEGAEQFF. The J gene is TRBJ2-1, the V gene TRBV4-1, with 7 bases aligning to TRBD1. Germline CDR1 MGHRA, CDR2 YSYEKL. V was pared by 1 base and J by 10 bases, with 4 bases of the junction left unmatched. The CDR3 runs to 13 residues.

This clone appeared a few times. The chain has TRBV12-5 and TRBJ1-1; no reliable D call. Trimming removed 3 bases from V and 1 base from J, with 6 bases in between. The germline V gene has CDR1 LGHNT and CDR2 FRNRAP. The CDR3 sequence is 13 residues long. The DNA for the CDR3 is TGTGCTAGTGGTTTTCCAGGGAACACTGAAGCTTTCTTT. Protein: CASGFPGNTEAFF.

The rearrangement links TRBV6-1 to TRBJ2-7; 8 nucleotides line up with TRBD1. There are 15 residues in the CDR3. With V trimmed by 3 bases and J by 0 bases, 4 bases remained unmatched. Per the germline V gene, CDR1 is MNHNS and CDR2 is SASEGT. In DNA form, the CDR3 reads TGTGCCAGCAGTGAGGGACAGGCGACCTCCTACGAGCAGTACTTC. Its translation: CASSEGQATSYEQYF.

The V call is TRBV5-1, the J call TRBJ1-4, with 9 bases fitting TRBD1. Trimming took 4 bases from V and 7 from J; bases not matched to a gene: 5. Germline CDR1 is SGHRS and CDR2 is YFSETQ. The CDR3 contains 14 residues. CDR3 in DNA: TGCGCCAGCAGCCGGGACAGGGCTGGTGAAAAACTGTTTTTT. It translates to CASSRDRAGEKLFF.

Here the CDR3 reads CASSQLNLQGNTIYF. The CDR3 DNA is TGTGCCAGCAGCCAACTTAATCTACAGGGAAACACCATATATTTT. The V and J genes are TRBV4-2 and TRBJ1-3; D call uncertain. The V gene lost 2 bases and the J gene lost 4 bases, with 12 bases spanning the gap. The CDR3 loop spans 15 amino acids. Germline V gene data show CDR1 as LGHNA and CDR2 as YNFKEQ.

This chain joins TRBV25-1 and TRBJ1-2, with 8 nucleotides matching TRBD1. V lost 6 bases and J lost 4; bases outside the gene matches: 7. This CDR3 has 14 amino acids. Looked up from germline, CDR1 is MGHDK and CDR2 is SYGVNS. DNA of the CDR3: TGTGCCAGCAGCCGGGACAGGCGGGGCTATGGCTACACCTTC. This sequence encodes CASSRDRRGYGYTF.

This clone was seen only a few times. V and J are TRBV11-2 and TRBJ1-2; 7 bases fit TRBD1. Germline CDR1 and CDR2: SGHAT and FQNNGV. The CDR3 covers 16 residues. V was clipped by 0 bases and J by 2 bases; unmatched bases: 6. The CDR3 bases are TGTGCCAGCAGCTTAGATTCCGCGACAGGGAACTATGGCTACACCTTC. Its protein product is CASSLDSATGNYGYTF.

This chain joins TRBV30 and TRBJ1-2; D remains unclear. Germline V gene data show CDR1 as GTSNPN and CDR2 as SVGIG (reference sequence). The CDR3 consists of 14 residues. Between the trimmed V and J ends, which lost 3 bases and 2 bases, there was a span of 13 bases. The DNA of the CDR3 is TGTGCCTGGAGCTGGAGCCATTCGAACTATGGCTACACCTTC. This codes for CAWSWSHSNYGYTF. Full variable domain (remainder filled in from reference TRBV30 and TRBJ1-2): SQTIHQWPATLVQPVGSPLSLECTVEGTSNPNLYWYRQAAGRGLQLLFYSVGIGQISSEVPQNLSASRPQDRQFILSSKKLLLSDSGFYLCAWSWSHSNYGYTFGSGTRLTVV.